This TCR beta chain was profiled in a study of read filtering for tumor transcriptome and immune sequencing. From approximately 430 ng of RNA, a library with molecular barcoded alpha/delta and beta/gamma adaptors was made. TCRdb analysed the reads with MiXCR anew, one entry per CDR3 protein. The repertoire holds 15,000 to 20,000 distinct CDR3 sequences, with roughly a fifth as singletons. The CDR3 has 14 residues. V shed 6 bases and J 4 bases; nucleotides not matched to a gene: 7. Germline-derived CDR1 and CDR2 are MDHEN and SYDVKM. Only a few counts were recorded for this clonotype. The antigen remains unidentified. Just one base apart from a much larger clone, this may be a read error. Broader study findings: RNA-seq captured clonotypes less deeply and reliably than IR-seq.

The sequence came from a donor at least 40 years old with multiple myeloma. The chain has TRBV28 and TRBJ2-3, with TRBD2 identical over 7 bases. Specimen: a population of CD138-negative cells sorted from bone marrow. CDR3 loop: CASSIDGGSDTQYF. Written as DNA, the CDR3 is TGTGCCAGCAGCATAGACGGGGGGTCAGATACGCAGTATTTT.